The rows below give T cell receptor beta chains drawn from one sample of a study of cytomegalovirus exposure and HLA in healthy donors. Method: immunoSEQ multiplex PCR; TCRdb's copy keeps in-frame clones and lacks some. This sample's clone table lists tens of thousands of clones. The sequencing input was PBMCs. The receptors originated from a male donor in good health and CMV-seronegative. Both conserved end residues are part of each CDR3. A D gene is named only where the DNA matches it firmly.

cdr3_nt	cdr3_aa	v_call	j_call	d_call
TGCGCCAGCAGCCAAGATGGGCGGGGGGGAGGTGAAAAACTGTTTTTT	CASSQDGRGGGEKLFF	TRBV4-3	TRBJ1-4	.
TGTGCCAGCAGCCAGGGCCTAGAGTGGGATGGCTACACCTTC	CASSQGLEWDGYTF	TRBV11-2	TRBJ1-2	.
TGCGCCAGCCGGACAGTCGACAATGAGCAGTTCTTC	CASRTVDNEQFF	TRBV4-1	TRBJ2-1	.
TGTGCCTCGACTCACTTGGGCGCAGGGAACCACGAGCAGTACTTC	CASTHLGAGNHEQYF	TRBV30	TRBJ2-7	.
TGTGCCAGCAGACCGAAAAGACTCAGCAATCAGCCCCAGCATTTT	CASRPKRLSNQPQHF	TRBV27	TRBJ1-5	.
TGCGCCAGCAGCCAAGATCGGGCGGGCTACGAGCAGTACTTC	CASSQDRAGYEQYF	TRBV4-3	TRBJ2-7	.
TGTGCCAGCAGTTTTCCATCACAGGGTGAAAAACTGTTTTTT	CASSFPSQGEKLFF	TRBV28	TRBJ1-4	.
TGTGCCAGCAGCTTATCGGTCGGGACCGGGGAGCTGTTTTTT	CASSLSVGTGELFF	TRBV7-8	TRBJ2-2	.
TGCGCCAGCAGCCTAGGGACTAGCGGGGGGTACGAGCAGTACTTC	CASSLGTSGGYEQYF	TRBV5-1	TRBJ2-7	TRBD2
TGTGCCAGCTCACCACCCGGACAGAGAGACACAGATACGCAGTATTTT	CASSPPGQRDTDTQYF	TRBV18	TRBJ2-3	.
TGTGCCTGGAGTTCGACTTACAATGAGCAGTTCTTC	CAWSSTYNEQFF	TRBV30	TRBJ2-1	.
TGCGCCAGCAGCGGTACAGGGGCTACTAATGAAAAACTGTTTTTT	CASSGTGATNEKLFF	TRBV5-1	TRBJ1-4	TRBD1
TGTGCCAGCAGTAGGGGACTGACAAACACTGAAGCTTTCTTT	CASSRGLTNTEAFF	TRBV6-1	TRBJ1-1	.
TGTGCCAGCAGTGCGAGACAGGGGGAAGGCTACACCTTC	CASSARQGEGYTF	TRBV6-1	TRBJ1-2	TRBD1
TGTGCCAGCAGCCAGGGGACCAATATCGCCTACGAGCAGTACTTC	CASSQGTNIAYEQYF	TRBV5-4	TRBJ2-7	.
TGTGCCAGCAGCTTAGGGACAGTGGAGGAGACCCAGTACTTC	CASSLGTVEETQYF	TRBV11-2	TRBJ2-5	.
TGTGCCAGCTCCCTAGACAATGAGCAGTTCTTC	CASSLDNEQFF	TRBV18	TRBJ2-1	.
TGCGCCTGCGGGCAGGATAATAATTCACCCCTCCACTTT	CACGQDNNSPLHF	TRBV5-1	TRBJ1-6	.
TGTGCCAGCAGTGCGCGGGACGCTCCCCCCGATTCGGCGCAGTATTTT	CASSARDAPPDSAQYF	TRBV2	TRBJ2-3	.
TGTGCCAGCAGCGTAGTGACTAGCGGGAGTAGCACAGATACGCAGTATTTT	CASSVVTSGSSTDTQYF	TRBV13	TRBJ2-3	TRBD2
TGTGCCAGCTCCCGCGGGGGAGTTGATAATGAGCAGTTCTTC	CASSRGGVDNEQFF	TRBV6-6	TRBJ2-1	TRBD2
TGTGCCAGCAGCCAAATAGCGGGGGGAGACAATGAGCAGTTCTTC	CASSQIAGGDNEQFF	TRBV14	TRBJ2-1	TRBD2
TGTGCCAGCCGTCGGGTCGAGCAGTACTTC	CASRRVEQYF	TRBV28	TRBJ2-7	.
TGTGCCAGCAGCCCCTGGGGGCGGGGGTTATCCGATACGCAGTATTTT	CASSPWGRGLSDTQYF	TRBV14	TRBJ2-3	.
TGTGCCGGGAGTGGGGACAGATCAACTAATGAAAAACTGTTTTTT	CAGSGDRSTNEKLFF	TRBV30	TRBJ1-4	TRBD1
TGCAGCGCAACATTTGGCCAGAAGTATGGCTACACCTTC	CSATFGQKYGYTF	TRBV29-1	TRBJ1-2	.
TGTGCCTGGAGTGCTACAGGGGACAGGTTGAACAATCAGCCCCAGCATTTT	CAWSATGDRLNNQPQHF	TRBV30	TRBJ1-5	TRBD1
TGTGCCCGGAGGACGGGTACAGATACGCAGTATTTT	CARRTGTDTQYF	TRBV30	TRBJ2-3	.
TGTGCCAGCAGCCTCGTCGGGGGAGAGTACGGCACAGATACGCAGTATTTT	CASSLVGGEYGTDTQYF	TRBV7-3	TRBJ2-3	.
TGTGCCAGCTCACCAGGGAGCGGGAGGGACAATGAGCAGTTCTTC	CASSPGSGRDNEQFF	TRBV18	TRBJ2-1	TRBD2
TGTGCCAGCAGCGAAGGACTACAAGAGACCCAGTACTTC	CASSEGLQETQYF	TRBV11-2	TRBJ2-5	.
TGTGCCAGCAGTGCCTCTTCACAGGGGGACGCCGTCTATGGCTACACCTTC	CASSASSQGDAVYGYTF	TRBV28	TRBJ1-2	TRBD1
TGTGCCATCAGTGAGTCGGATAGCGGGGGAACTCACAATGAGCAGTTCTTC	CAISESDSGGTHNEQFF	TRBV10-3	TRBJ2-1	TRBD2
TGTGCCAGCAGACGAGGGGACTCGAACGCCTACGAGCAGTACTTC	CASRRGDSNAYEQYF	TRBV2	TRBJ2-7	.
TGTGCCTGGAGTGTACCCCAGGGGGCCGACAATGAGCAGTTCTTC	CAWSVPQGADNEQFF	TRBV30	TRBJ2-1	TRBD1
TGCGCCAGCAGCCAAGGACAGGCCAGGGGTTTGAATTCACCCCTCCACTTT	CASSQGQARGLNSPLHF	TRBV4-1	TRBJ1-6	.
TGTGCCAGCAGCCGGGACAGGGCGTATAGCACAGATACGCAGTATTTT	CASSRDRAYSTDTQYF	TRBV4-2	TRBJ2-3	TRBD1